This TCR beta chain stems from a study of T cell responses to AZD1222 COVID-19 vaccine. This CDR3 is built from 15 residues. Trimming stripped 0 bases from V and 0 bases from J, with 7 bases between. The V gene's germline CDR1 is LGHNA and CDR2 YSLEER. Study-wide points: The donors showed a predominance of white British ancestry and of females, with possible underestimation of clonal diversity. At baseline, just five to seven AZD1222 recipients tested seropositive. The span of vaccine-associated CD4 TCRs extended across spike, with dominance at 160-218 and 743-854. Repertoires in all cases were sampled only once the peak T cell response had passed.

Profiled with immunoSEQ multiplex PCR; TCRdb holds only in-frame clones, not every one. In the table there are roughly 140,000 clones, over 70% of which are singletons. With respect to this clone: What it binds is unknown.

The receptor was isolated from an adult who received the AZD1222 COVID-19 vaccine. The chain uses TRBV4-3 and TRBJ2-3; D is uncertain. The source was peripheral blood, collected 28 days after the second AZD1222 dose. The CDR3 region has the DNA TGCGCCAGCAGCCAAGATAGCCGGAGCACAGATACGCAGTATTTT. Translating gives CASSQDSRSTDTQYF.